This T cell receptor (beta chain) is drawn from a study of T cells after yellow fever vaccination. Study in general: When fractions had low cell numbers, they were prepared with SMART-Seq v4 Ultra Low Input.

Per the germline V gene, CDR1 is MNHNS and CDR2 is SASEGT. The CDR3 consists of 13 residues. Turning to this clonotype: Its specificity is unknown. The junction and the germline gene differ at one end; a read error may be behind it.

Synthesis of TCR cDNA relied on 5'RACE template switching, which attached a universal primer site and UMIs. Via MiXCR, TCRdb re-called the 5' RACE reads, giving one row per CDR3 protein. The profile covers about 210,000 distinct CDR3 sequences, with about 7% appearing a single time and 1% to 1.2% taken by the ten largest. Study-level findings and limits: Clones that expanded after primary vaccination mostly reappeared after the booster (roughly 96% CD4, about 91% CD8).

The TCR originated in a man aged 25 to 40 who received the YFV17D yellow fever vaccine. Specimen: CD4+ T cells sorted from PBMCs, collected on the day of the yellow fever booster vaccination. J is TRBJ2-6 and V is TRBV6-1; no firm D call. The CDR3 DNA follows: TGTGCCAGCAGACCCTCTGGGGTCAACGTCCTGACTTTC. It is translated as CASRPSGVNVLTF.